This paragraph reports one T cell receptor beta chain. The data originate from a study of shared clonotypes between healthy human individuals. Across the study: A donor's plate count was three for CD4 naive and three for CD4 memory; CD8 naive had two and CD8 memory one.

The assay was immunoSEQ multiplex PCR, and TCRdb's table has in-frame clones only and misses some. Among 2 million to 3 million clones listed, roughly 93% were seen once. The CDR3 consists of 12 residues. V was cut by 10 bases and J by 2 bases, with 12 bases left in between. Germline V lookup: CDR1 ENHRY, CDR2 SYGVKD. The receptor comes from a man aged 18 to 35 in good health. Some clones in this sample may be carry-over from other donors' samples. The sequenced sample was naive CD4+ T cells from PBMCs. Subset meaning: CD45RA+ positively selected. J is TRBJ2-7 and V is TRBV10-3; D is perhaps TRBD2 (5 bases). CDR3 bases: TGTGCCACGAGCGGAGCCGCCTACGAGCAGTACTTC. Its translation is CATSGAAYEQYF.